These 31 T cell receptor beta chains came from one sample sequenced in a study of T cells in Graves' hyperthyroidism and ophthalmopathy. The source material, RNA transcripts, was used to amplify TCR beta CDR3 regions. First-round RT-PCR of the TCR CDR3 relied on the HTBI primer set. TCRdb analysed the multiplex PCR reads with MiXCR anew, one entry per CDR3 protein. The repertoire includes 250,000 or so distinct CDR3 sequences, roughly 17% of them detected once, and 25% to 30% sits in the top ten. What was sequenced was blood. The receptors shown here come from a woman younger than 30 with Graves' ophthalmopathy.

This clonotype was counted many times. The rearrangement joins TRBV5-1 to TRBJ2-5, with TRBD1 identical over 8 bases. Germline-derived CDR1 and CDR2 are SGHRS and YFSETQ. V dropped 0 bases and J dropped 1; count of bases not matched to a gene: 2. The CDR3 has 15 amino acids. This chain's CDR3 is CASSLGQGAQETQYF. The CDR3 DNA reads TGCGCCAGCAGCTTGGGGCAGGGGGCCCAAGAGACCCAGTACTTC.

This clonotype was picked up many times. The chain uses TRBV7-2 and TRBJ2-3; the match to TRBD2 covers 11 bases. The CDR3 spans 15 residues. CDR1 and CDR2 (germline): SGHTA, FQGNSA. The V and J ends lost 6 bases and 4 bases, in that order; junction bases with no gene match: 6. CDR3 amino acids: CASRKLAGDPDTQYF. In nucleotides, the CDR3 is TGTGCCAGCAGGAAACTAGCGGGAGACCCAGATACGCAGTATTTT.

With respect to this clonotype: A much larger clone differs by one base, so this may be a read error. The gene calls are TRBV18 and TRBJ2-1; TRBD2 matches 10 bases. The germline V gene has CDR1 KGHSH and CDR2 LQKENI. This CDR3 contains 15 residues. This CDR3 reads CTSSRPSGSKDEQFF. CDR3 in DNA: TGTACCAGCTCTCGCCCTAGCGGGAGTAAGGATGAGCAGTTCTTC.

Ten or more counts support this clonotype. V gene TRBV28 combines with J gene TRBJ1-2; D is ambiguous. Germline lookup yields CDR1 MDHEN and CDR2 SYDVKM. The CDR3 is 15 residues long. V was pared by 1 base and J by 3 bases, with 12 bases between. CDR3: CASSLSKVGYYGYTF. The CDR3, as DNA: TGTGCCAGCAGTTTATCCAAAGTAGGCTACTATGGCTACACCTTC.

This clonotype has a count of ten or more. The chain combines TRBV10-1 with TRBJ2-2, with a possible D match to TRBD1 (6 bases). The CDR3 has 14 residues. V dropped 3 bases and J dropped 9 bases, with 14 bases sitting between them. Germline CDR1 is WNHNN and CDR2 is SYGVQD (reference sequence). The CDR3 sequence: CASSEELGARELFF. CDR3 DNA: TGCGCCAGCAGTGAAGAGTTGGGGGCCCGGGAGCTGTTTTTT.

This clonotype was detected many times. V is TRBV9 and J is TRBJ1-2; 8 bases are a match to TRBD1. The CDR3 is 15 residues long. Germline V gives CDR1 SGDLS, CDR2 YYNGEE. The ends lost 3 bases at V and 0 bases at J; junction bases unmatched: 4. Written as DNA, the CDR3 is TGTGCCAGCAGCGAAGAGGACAGGGCTAACTATGGCTACACCTTC. Translated, it gives CASSEEDRANYGYTF.

The table lists this clonotype with many counts. The chain carries TRBV6-1 and TRBJ2-7; D possibly corresponds to TRBD1 (6 bases). V was pared by 5 bases and J by 1 base, with 27 bases between. Germline V CDR1 and CDR2: MNHNS, SASEGT. The CDR3 length is 19 residues. CDR3 loop: CASSYGPSTGWGRSYEQYF. DNA for the CDR3: TGTGCCAGCAGTTACGGACCCTCGACAGGCTGGGGGAGATCCTACGAGCAGTACTTC.

This clonotype was seen more than once but under ten times. The V gene is TRBV25-1, the J gene TRBJ1-3; D possibly corresponds to TRBD1 (6 bases). CDR1 MGHDK and CDR2 SYGVNS come from the germline V gene. The V and J ends lost 3 bases and 8 bases respectively, with 14 bases between them. CDR3 size: 14 residues. The CDR3 sequence is CASSDLSRGDTIYF. CDR3 DNA sequence: TGTGCCAGCAGTGACCTTAGCAGGGGTGACACCATATATTTT.

Many counts were recorded for this clonotype. The chain uses TRBV20-1 and TRBJ2-1; possibly TRBD2 for D (7 bases). Trimming took 0 bases from V and 4 from J, leaving 13 bases between them. The CDR3 has 15 residues. Germline CDR1 and CDR2: DFQATT and SNEGSKA (reference sequence). The CDR3 coding sequence is TGCAGTGCTAGAGAAGGGGGGAGGGGTTACAATGAGCAGTTCTTC. Its translation is CSAREGGRGYNEQFF.

This clonotype was observed many times. DNA of the CDR3: TGTGCCAGCAGGGCGGACAGGAACACCGGGGAGCTGTTTTTT. This translates into CASRADRNTGELFF. The chain is built from TRBV5-8 and TRBJ2-2; D is perhaps TRBD1 (6 bases). This CDR3 is built from 14 residues. V shed 5 bases and J shed 1 base, with 9 bases lying between them. Germline CDR1 is SGHTS and CDR2 is YDEGEE. The complete variable domain, with remaining parts taken from reference TRBV5-8 and TRBJ2-2, reads EAGVTQSPTHLIKTRGQQATLRCSPISGHTSVYWYQQALGLGLQFLLWYDEGEERNRGNFPPRFSGRQFPNYSSELNVNALELEDSALYLCASRADRNTGELFFGEGSRLTVL.

The rearrangement joins TRBV20-1 to TRBJ2-1; TRBD2 agrees at 16 bases. This CDR3 is 15 amino acids long. V shed 3 bases, J shed 9 bases, and the junction held 5 bases outside the gene matches. Germline V CDR1 and CDR2: DFQATT, SNEGSKA (reference sequence). DNA of the CDR3: TGCAGTGCTAGGGGACTAGCGGGGGGGCCTAGTGAGCAGTTCTTC. It yields the protein CSARGLAGGPSEQFF.

This clonotype was observed many times. This chain connects TRBV7-9 to TRBJ2-1; TRBD1 agrees at 8 bases. The CDR3 totals 17 residues. Unmatched junction bases numbered 13, after V lost 5 bases and J lost 4 bases. Germline V lookup: CDR1 SEHNR, CDR2 FQNEAQ (reference sequence). In DNA form, the CDR3 reads TGTGCCAGCAGCATACCCAAACAGGGGGAAGGATACAATGAGCAGTTCTTC. It encodes CASSIPKQGEGYNEQFF.

This chain connects TRBV20-1 to TRBJ2-5; D remains ambiguous. Per the germline V gene, CDR1 is DFQATT and CDR2 is SNEGSKA (reference sequence). The CDR3 has 12 amino acids. Between the trimmed V and J ends, which lost 0 bases and 3 bases, there was a span of 5 bases. The chain's CDR3 is CSARDFKETQYF. The DNA of the CDR3 is TGCAGTGCTAGAGATTTTAAAGAGACCCAGTACTTC.

At least ten counts were recorded for this clonotype. The CDR3 region has the DNA TGTGCCAGCAGCACTAAGGGCCCCCTAAACATTCAGTACTTC. Translation: CASSTKGPLNIQYF. The chain combines TRBV12-3 or TRBV12-4 with TRBJ2-4; D not resolved. This CDR3 region has 14 residues. V lost 6 bases and J lost 6, with 15 bases in between.

This clonotype was counted a few times. The chain links TRBV9 to TRBJ2-1, with 9 nucleotides matching TRBD2. The germline V gene encodes CDR1 SGDLS and CDR2 YYNGEE. V shed 9 bases and J 5 bases; nucleotides not matched to a gene: 12. The CDR3 covers 15 residues. The chain's CDR3 is CATGAGTSNNNEQFF. The CDR3 coding sequence is TGTGCCACCGGGGCAGGGACTAGCAATAACAATGAGCAGTTCTTC.

This clonotype was found many times. The chain uses TRBV3-1 and TRBJ2-7; D gene unclear. The CDR3 consists of 12 residues. CDR1 and CDR2 (germline): LGHDT, YNNKEL (reference sequence). The V and J ends lost 4 bases and 7 bases respectively, with 11 bases between them. This chain's CDR3 is CASSRLRGEQYF. The CDR3 nucleotides read TGTGCCAGCAGCCGGCTGCGTGGGGAGCAGTACTTC.

This clonotype was seen repeatedly, ten times or more. The chain recombines TRBV7-3 with TRBJ2-1; no definite D call. The CDR3 extends over 14 amino acids. Germline CDR1 is SGHTA and CDR2 is FQGTGA. V was shortened by 1 base and J by 9 bases, with 13 bases between the two germline ends. CDR3 region: CASSLMLHPGEQFF. The CDR3 bases are TGTGCCAGCAGCTTAATGCTCCACCCGGGTGAGCAGTTCTTC. Based on the CDR3 plus reference TRBV7-3 and TRBJ2-1, the full variable domain is GAGVSQTPSNKVTEKGKYVELRCDPISGHTALYWYRQSLGQGPEFLIYFQGTGAADDSGLPNDRFFAVRPEGSVSTLKIQRTERGDSAVYLCASSLMLHPGEQFFGPGTRLTVL.

This clonotype was counted many times. The gene calls are TRBV27 and TRBJ1-6; TRBD1 aligns across 8 bases. Germline CDR1 and CDR2: MNHEY and SMNVEV (reference sequence). The CDR3 runs 14 residues. The ends lost 8 bases at V and 10 bases at J; junction bases unmatched: 10. CDR3 coding DNA: TGTGCCAGCGTCCGACAGGGGAAGGGCTCACCCCTCCACTTT. Translating it yields CASVRQGKGSPLHF.

This clonotype was detected ten times or more. The chain uses TRBV27 and TRBJ2-3; TRBD2 aligns across 11 bases. This CDR3 has 16 residues. CDR1 is MNHEY, CDR2 SMNVEV, per germline (reference sequence). J lost 1 base, V lost 2 bases, and 2 bases had no gene match. The CDR3 DNA sequence: TGTGCCAGCAGTTTACTAGCGGGAGGCCGCACAGATACGCAGTATTTT. Protein product: CASSLLAGGRTDTQYF.

This clonotype appeared many times. The rearrangement joins TRBV27 to TRBJ1-2; D is perhaps TRBD1 (5 bases). Trimming stripped 8 bases from V and 8 bases from J, with 18 bases between. Per the germline V gene, CDR1 is MNHEY and CDR2 is SMNVEV (reference sequence). CDR3 size: 13 residues. The CDR3 DNA reads TGTGCCAGCCGAACGGGGGGTCTTGGAGGCTACACCTTC. Translated: CASRTGGLGGYTF.

This clonotype was seen ten or more times. The chain carries TRBV20-1 and TRBJ2-3, with 8 bases identical to TRBD2. The germline gives CDR1 DFQATT, CDR2 SNEGSKA (reference sequence). J was trimmed by 1 base and V by 3 bases; bases with no gene match: 9. The CDR3 spans 16 residues. The CDR3 is CSARGVREVGTDTQYF. The CDR3 DNA sequence: TGCAGTGCTAGGGGGGTGCGGGAGGTCGGCACAGATACGCAGTATTTT.

This clonotype was detected ten times or more. This rearrangement joins TRBV20-1 to TRBJ1-1; the D gene is possibly TRBD1 (5 bases). V dropped 4 bases and J dropped 5 bases, with 17 bases sitting between them. Germline V lookup: CDR1 DFQATT, CDR2 SNEGSKA (reference sequence). The CDR3 runs 14 residues. The CDR3 loop is CSAMGEAGRTEAFF. Here the CDR3 DNA reads TGCAGTGCTATGGGGGAGGCAGGGAGGACTGAAGCTTTCTTT.

This clonotype has a count of ten or more. The chain combines TRBV20-1 with TRBJ2-3; D remains unclear. The CDR3 spans 13 residues. Between the trimmed V and J ends, which lost 3 bases and 2 bases, there was a span of 9 bases. CDR1 and CDR2 from the germline V gene are DFQATT and SNEGSKA (reference sequence). The CDR3 nucleotides are TGCAGTGCTAGTGGGTGGTACACAGATACGCAGTATTTT. It translates to CSASGWYTDTQYF.

The chain combines TRBV27 with TRBJ1-2; TRBD1 matches 7 bases. Germline values: CDR1 MNHEY, CDR2 SMNVEV (reference sequence). This CDR3 is built from 14 residues. The junction had 12 bases not matched to a gene; V was cut back by 6 bases and J by 8 bases. CDR3 sequence: CASSLSSGGRGYTF. The CDR3, as DNA: TGTGCCAGCAGCCTCTCATCAGGGGGAAGGGGCTACACCTTC.

This clonotype showed up just a few times. This chain uses TRBV29-1 with TRBJ2-5; a possible D gene is TRBD2 (6 bases). Germline CDR1 SQVTM, CDR2 ANQGSEA. The V and J ends lost 0 bases and 5 bases respectively, with 7 bases between them. The CDR3 loop spans 12 amino acids. CDR3 in DNA: TGCAGCGTTGAAGATGGGGGGGAGACCCAGTACTTC. It translates to CSVEDGGETQYF.

Many counts were recorded for this clonotype. This sequence joins TRBV6-1 and TRBJ1-1, with 7 positions matching TRBD1. Germline V gives CDR1 MNHNS, CDR2 SASEGT. The V and J ends lost 2 bases and 6 bases, in that order; junction bases with no gene match: 9. The CDR3 is 15 amino acids. Here the CDR3 reads CASSEMTGRTAEAFF. The CDR3 region has the DNA TGTGCCAGCAGTGAAATGACAGGGCGTACGGCTGAAGCTTTCTTT.

CDR3 nucleotides: TGTGCCAGCAGTACAACAGGGAGGAACACTGAAGCTTTCTTT. Its translation: CASSTTGRNTEAFF. The V and J genes are TRBV28 and TRBJ1-1, with D possibly being TRBD1 (6 bases). Per the germline V gene, CDR1 is MDHEN and CDR2 is SYDVKM. This CDR3 region has 14 residues. V was cut by 5 bases and J by 1 base, with 11 bases left in between.

This clonotype was seen only a few times. This chain links TRBV6-1 with TRBJ2-6; D is uncertain. The CDR3 covers 17 residues. Between the trimmed V and J ends, which lost 6 bases and 0 bases, there was a span of 15 bases. The V gene's germline CDR1 is MNHNS and CDR2 SASEGT. As DNA, the CDR3 is TGTGCCAGCAGGCGCTTTAACATCCCCTCTGGGGCCAACGTCCTGACTTTC. Translating it yields CASRRFNIPSGANVLTF.

This clonotype has a handful of counts. V gene TRBV19 combines with J gene TRBJ2-1; D is undetermined. The germline V and J ends were trimmed by 2 bases and 5 bases, with 7 bases remaining between them. CDR3 length equals 13 residues. The germline gives CDR1 LNHDA, CDR2 SQIVND (reference sequence). Here the CDR3 reads CASSISRHNEQFF. The CDR3 coding sequence is TGTGCCAGTAGTATAAGTCGCCACAATGAGCAGTTCTTC.

This clonotype was seen at least ten times. The chain employs TRBV15 and TRBJ1-5; maybe TRBD1 (6 bases). This CDR3 comprises 17 residues. With 3 bases removed from V and 5 bases from J, the gap between germline ends came to 20 bases. CDR1 is LNHNV and CDR2 is YYDKDF in the germline V gene (reference sequence). CDR3 sequence reads: CATSRGRQATPDQPQHF. For the CDR3, the DNA is TGTGCCACCAGCAGGGGCCGACAGGCAACCCCGGATCAGCCCCAGCATTTT. The full variable domain, rest sourced from reference TRBV15 and TRBJ1-5, is DAMVIQNPRYQVTQFGKPVTLSCSQTLNHNVMYWYQQKSSQAPKLLFHYYDKDFNNEADTPDNFQSRRPNTSFCFLDIRSPGLGDTAMYLCATSRGRQATPDQPQHFGDGTRLSIL.

This clonotype was detected many times. The genes are TRBV12-3 or TRBV12-4 and TRBJ1-2; D call uncertain. V lost 0 bases and J lost 8, with 10 bases in between. This CDR3 has 13 residues. The CDR3 nucleotides are TGTGCCAGCAGTTTAGCCGCCCCCTGGGGCTACACCTTC. Translating gives CASSLAAPWGYTF.